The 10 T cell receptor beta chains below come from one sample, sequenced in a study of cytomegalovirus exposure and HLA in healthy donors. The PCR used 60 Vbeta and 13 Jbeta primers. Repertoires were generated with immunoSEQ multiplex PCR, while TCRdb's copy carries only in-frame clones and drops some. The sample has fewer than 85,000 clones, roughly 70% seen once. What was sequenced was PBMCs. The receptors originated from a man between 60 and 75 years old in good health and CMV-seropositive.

CDR3 in amino acids: CASIPERGTGERQYF. CDR3 coding DNA: TGTGCCAGCATCCCAGAGCGGGGGACAGGGGAGAGGCAGTACTTC. The rearrangement links TRBV7-6 to TRBJ2-7, with 10 bases matching TRBD1. CDR3 size: 15 residues. The germline V gene has CDR1 SGHVS and CDR2 FNYEAQ. Germline trimming cut 7 bases from V and 9 bases from J; bases unmatched to any gene: 15.

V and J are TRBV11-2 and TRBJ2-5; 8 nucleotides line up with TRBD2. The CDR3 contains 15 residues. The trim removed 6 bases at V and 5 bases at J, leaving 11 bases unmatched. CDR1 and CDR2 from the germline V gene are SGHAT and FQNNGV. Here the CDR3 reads CASRPGGGRGETQYF. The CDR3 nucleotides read TGTGCCAGCAGACCAGGCGGGGGGCGCGGGGAGACCCAGTACTTC.

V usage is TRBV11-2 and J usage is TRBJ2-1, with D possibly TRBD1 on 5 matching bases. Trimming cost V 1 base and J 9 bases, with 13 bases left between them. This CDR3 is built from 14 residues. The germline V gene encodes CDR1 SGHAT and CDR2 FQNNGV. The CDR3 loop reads CASSLVGVRSEQFF. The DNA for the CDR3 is TGTGCCAGCAGCTTAGTAGGGGTACGGAGTGAGCAGTTCTTC.

The CDR3 DNA is TGTGCCAGCAGCTCCGGGGTATTCTTGGATACGCAGTATTTT. Its protein product is CASSSGVFLDTQYF. V gene TRBV7-9 combines with J gene TRBJ2-3; the D gene is possibly TRBD2 (5 bases). V was cut by 4 bases and J by 6 bases, with 14 bases left in between. The CDR3 has 14 amino acids. Germline CDR1 and CDR2: SEHNR and FQNEAQ (reference sequence).

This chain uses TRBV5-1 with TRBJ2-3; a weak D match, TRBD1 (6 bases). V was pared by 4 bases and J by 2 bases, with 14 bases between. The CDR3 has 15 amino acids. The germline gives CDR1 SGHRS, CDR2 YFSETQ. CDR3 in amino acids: CASSPGVVPTDTQYF. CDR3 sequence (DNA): TGCGCCAGCAGCCCAGGGGTGGTCCCCACAGATACGCAGTATTTT.

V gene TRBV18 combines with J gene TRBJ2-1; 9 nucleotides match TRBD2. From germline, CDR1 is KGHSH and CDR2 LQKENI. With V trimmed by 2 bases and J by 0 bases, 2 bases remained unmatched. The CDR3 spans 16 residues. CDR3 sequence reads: CASSPVAGDSYNEQFF. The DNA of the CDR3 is TGTGCCAGCTCACCAGTAGCGGGGGACTCCTACAATGAGCAGTTCTTC.

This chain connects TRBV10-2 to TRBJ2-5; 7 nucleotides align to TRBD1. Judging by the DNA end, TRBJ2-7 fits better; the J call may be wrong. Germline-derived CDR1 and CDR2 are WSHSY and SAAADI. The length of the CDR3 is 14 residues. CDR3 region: CASSWTGTVYEQYF. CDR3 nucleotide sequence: TGCGCCAGCAGTTGGACAGGTACCGTCTACGAGCAGTACTTC.

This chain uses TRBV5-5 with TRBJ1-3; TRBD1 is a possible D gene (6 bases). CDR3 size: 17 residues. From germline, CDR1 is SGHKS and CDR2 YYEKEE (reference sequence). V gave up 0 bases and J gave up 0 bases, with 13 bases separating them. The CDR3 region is CASSLAPRTDSGNTIYF. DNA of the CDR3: TGTGCCAGCAGCTTGGCCCCTCGGACAGACTCTGGAAACACCATATATTTT.

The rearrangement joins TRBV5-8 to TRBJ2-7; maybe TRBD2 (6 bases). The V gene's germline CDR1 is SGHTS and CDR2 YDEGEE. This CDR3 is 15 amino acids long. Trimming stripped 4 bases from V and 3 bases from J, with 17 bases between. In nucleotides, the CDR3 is TGTGCCAGCAGCCCGCGGGGTAACCTAGGCTACGAGCAGTACTTC. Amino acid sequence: CASSPRGNLGYEQYF.

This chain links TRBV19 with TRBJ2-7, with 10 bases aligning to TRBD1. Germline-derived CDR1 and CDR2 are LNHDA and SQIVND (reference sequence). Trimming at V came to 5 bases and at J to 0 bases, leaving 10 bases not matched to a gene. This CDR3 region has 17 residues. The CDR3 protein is CASSRIPGTGVSYEQYF. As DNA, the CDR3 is TGTGCCAGTAGTCGGATACCCGGGACAGGGGTCTCCTACGAGCAGTACTTC.